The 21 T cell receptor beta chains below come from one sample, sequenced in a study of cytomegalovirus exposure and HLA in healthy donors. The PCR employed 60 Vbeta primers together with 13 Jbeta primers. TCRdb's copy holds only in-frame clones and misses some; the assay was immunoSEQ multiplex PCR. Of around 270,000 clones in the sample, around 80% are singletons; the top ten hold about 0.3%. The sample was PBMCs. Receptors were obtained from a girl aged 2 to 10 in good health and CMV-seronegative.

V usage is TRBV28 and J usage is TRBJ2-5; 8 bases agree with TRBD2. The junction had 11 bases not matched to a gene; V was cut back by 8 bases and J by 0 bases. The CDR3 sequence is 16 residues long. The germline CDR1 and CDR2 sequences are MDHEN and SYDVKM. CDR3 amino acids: CASLTGGQRHQETQYF. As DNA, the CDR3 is TGTGCCAGCCTGACGGGGGGGCAGAGGCACCAAGAGACCCAGTACTTC.

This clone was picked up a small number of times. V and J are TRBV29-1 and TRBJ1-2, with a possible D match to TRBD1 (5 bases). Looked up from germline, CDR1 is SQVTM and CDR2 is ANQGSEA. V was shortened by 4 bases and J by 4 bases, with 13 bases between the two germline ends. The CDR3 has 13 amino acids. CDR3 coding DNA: TGCAGCGTTGGGCCTCTGCAGGGCTATGGCTACACCTTC. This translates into CSVGPLQGYGYTF.

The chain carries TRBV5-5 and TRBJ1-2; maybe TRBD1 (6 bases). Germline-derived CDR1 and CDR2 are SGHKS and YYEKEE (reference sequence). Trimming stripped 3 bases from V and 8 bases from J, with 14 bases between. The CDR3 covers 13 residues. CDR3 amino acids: CASSYQGPEGYTF. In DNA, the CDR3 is TGTGCCAGCAGCTACCAGGGGCCTGAAGGCTACACCTTC. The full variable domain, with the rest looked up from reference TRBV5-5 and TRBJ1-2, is DAGVTQSPTHLIKTRGQQVTLRCSPISGHKSVSWYQQVLGQGPQFIFQYYEKEERGRGNFPDRFSARQFPNYSSELNVNALLLGDSALYLCASSYQGPEGYTFGSGTRLTVV.

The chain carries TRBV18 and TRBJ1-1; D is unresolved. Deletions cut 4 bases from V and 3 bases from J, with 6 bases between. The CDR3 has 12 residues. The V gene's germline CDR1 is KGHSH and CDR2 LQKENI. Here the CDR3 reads CASSLRDTEAFF. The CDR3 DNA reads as TGTGCCAGCTCACTGAGGGACACTGAAGCTTTCTTT.

The CDR3 coding sequence is TGTGCCATCAGCCCCGGGACTAGCGGCGATACGCAGTATTTT. It specifies CAISPGTSGDTQYF. This sequence joins TRBV10-3 and TRBJ2-3; 11 bases are shared with TRBD2. CDR1 is ENHRY and CDR2 is SYGVKD in the germline V gene. Trimming removed 6 bases from V and 6 bases from J; junction bases left unmatched: 5. The CDR3 is made up of 14 amino acids.

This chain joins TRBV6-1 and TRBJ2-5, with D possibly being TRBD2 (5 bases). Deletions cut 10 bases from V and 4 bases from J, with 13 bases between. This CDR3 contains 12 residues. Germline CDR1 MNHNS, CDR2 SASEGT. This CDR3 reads CATSTRLETQYF. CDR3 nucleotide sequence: TGTGCCACCTCTACTAGGTTAGAGACCCAGTACTTC.

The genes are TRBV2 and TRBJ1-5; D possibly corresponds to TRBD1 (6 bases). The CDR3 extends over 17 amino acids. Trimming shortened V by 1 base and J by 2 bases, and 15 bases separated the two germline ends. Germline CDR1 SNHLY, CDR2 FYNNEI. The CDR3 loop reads CASSEVLGASGNQPQHF. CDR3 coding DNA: TGTGCCAGCAGTGAAGTCTTGGGGGCGAGTGGCAATCAGCCCCAGCATTTT.

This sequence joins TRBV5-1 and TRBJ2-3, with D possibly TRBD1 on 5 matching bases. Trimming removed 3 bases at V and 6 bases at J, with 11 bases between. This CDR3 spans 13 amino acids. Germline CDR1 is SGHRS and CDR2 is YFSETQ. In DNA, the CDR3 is TGCGCCAGCAGCTCAGGGTCCGTGGATACGCAGTATTTT. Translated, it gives CASSSGSVDTQYF. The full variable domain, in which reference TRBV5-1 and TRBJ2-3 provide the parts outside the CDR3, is KAGVTQTPRYLIKTRGQQVTLSCSPISGHRSVSWYQQTPGQGLQFLFEYFSETQRNKGNFPGRFSGRQFSNSRSEMNVSTLELGDSALYLCASSSGSVDTQYFGPGTRLTVL.

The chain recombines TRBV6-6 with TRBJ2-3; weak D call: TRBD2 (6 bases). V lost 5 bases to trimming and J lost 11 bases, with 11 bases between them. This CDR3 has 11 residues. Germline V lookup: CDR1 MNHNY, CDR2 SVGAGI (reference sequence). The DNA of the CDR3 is TGTGCCAGCAGTAAGGGGACTGAGCAGTATTTT. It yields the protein CASSKGTEQYF.

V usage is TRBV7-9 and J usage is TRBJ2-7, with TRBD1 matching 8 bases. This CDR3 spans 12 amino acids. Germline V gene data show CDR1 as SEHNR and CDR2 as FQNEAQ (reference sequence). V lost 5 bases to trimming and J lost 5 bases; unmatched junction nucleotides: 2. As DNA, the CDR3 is TGTGCCAGCAGCGCGGACAGGGACGAGCAGTACTTC. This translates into CASSADRDEQYF.

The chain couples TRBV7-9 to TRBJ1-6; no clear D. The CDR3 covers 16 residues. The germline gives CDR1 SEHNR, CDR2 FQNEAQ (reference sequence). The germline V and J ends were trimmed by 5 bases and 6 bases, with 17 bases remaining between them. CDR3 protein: CASSARRAFSNSPLHF. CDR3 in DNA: TGTGCCAGCAGCGCCCGGAGGGCTTTCTCTAATTCACCCCTCCACTTT.

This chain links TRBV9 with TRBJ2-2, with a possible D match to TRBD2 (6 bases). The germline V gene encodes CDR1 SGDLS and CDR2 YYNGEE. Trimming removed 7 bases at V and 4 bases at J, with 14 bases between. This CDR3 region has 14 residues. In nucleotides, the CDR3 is TGTGCCAGCGGAGGGCTTTCCCGCACCGGGGAGCTGTTTTTT. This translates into CASGGLSRTGELFF. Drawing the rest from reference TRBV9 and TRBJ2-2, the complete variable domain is DSGVTQTPKHLITATGQRVTLRCSPRSGDLSVYWYQQSLDQGLQFLIQYYNGEERAKGNILERFSAQQFPDLHSELNLSSLELGDSALYFCASGGLSRTGELFFGEGSRLTVL.

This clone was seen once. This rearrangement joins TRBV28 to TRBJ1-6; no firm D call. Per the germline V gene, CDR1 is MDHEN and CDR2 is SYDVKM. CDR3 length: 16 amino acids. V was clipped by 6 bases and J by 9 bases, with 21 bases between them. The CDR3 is CASRGSLGPEGSPLHF. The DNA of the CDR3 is TGTGCCAGCAGAGGATCACTGGGCCCAGAGGGTTCACCCCTCCACTTT.

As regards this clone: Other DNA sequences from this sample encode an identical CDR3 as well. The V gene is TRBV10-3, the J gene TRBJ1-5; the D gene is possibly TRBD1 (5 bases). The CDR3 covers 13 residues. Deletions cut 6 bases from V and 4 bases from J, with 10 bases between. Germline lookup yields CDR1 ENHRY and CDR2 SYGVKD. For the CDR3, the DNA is TGTGCCATCAGCAGGGAAGGTAATCAGCCCCAGCATTTT. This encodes CAISREGNQPQHF.

The CDR3 sequence: CATALRATNEKLFF. The CDR3, as DNA: TGTGCCACCGCTTTGCGGGCAACTAATGAAAAACTGTTTTTT. The chain couples TRBV2 to TRBJ1-4; D unclear. V lost 10 bases and J 0 bases, leaving 12 bases between the germline ends. This CDR3 has 14 amino acids. CDR1 and CDR2 (germline): SNHLY, FYNNEI.

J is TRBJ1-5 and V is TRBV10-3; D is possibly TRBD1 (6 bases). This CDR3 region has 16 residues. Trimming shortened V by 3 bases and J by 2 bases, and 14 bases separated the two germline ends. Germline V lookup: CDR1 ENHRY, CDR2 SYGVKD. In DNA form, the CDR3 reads TGTGCCATCAGTGAACAGGGTTTAGGGGGCAATCAGCCCCAGCATTTT. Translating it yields CAISEQGLGGNQPQHF.

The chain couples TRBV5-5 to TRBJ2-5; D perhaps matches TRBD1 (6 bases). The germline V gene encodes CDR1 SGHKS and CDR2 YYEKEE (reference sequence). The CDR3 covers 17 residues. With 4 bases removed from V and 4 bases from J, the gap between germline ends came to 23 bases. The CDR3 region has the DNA TGTGCCAGCAGCCGCAAGTCGACAGGCGGTTCTGGAGAGACCCAGTACTTC. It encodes CASSRKSTGGSGETQYF.

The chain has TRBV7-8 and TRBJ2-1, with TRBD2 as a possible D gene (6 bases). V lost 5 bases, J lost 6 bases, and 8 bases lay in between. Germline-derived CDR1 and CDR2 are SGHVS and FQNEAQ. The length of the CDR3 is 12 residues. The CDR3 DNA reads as TGTGCCAGCAGCCCCGGGGGCAATGAGCAGTTCTTC. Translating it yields CASSPGGNEQFF.

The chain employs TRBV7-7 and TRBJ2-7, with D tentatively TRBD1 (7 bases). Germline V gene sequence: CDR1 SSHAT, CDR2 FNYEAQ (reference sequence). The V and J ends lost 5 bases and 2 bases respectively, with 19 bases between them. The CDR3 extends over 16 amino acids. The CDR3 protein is CASSPRGVSPPYEQYF. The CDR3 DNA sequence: TGTGCCAGCAGCCCCAGGGGGGTATCACCCCCCTACGAGCAGTACTTC.

The CDR3 is CASSIRRGRTTNEKLFF. The CDR3 nucleotides read TGTGCCAGTAGTATACGTAGGGGTCGGACAACTAATGAAAAACTGTTTTTT. The rearrangement joins TRBV19 to TRBJ1-4; D possibly corresponds to TRBD1 (5 bases). This CDR3 is 17 amino acids long. V lost 2 bases to trimming and J lost 0 bases, with 13 bases between them. Germline lookup yields CDR1 LNHDA and CDR2 SQIVND (reference sequence). The full variable domain, rest sourced from reference TRBV19 and TRBJ1-4, is DGGITQSPKYLFRKEGQNVTLSCEQNLNHDAMYWYRQDPGQGLRLIYYSQIVNDFQKGDIAEGYSVSREKKESFPLTVTSAQKNPTAFYLCASSIRRGRTTNEKLFFGSGTQLSVL.

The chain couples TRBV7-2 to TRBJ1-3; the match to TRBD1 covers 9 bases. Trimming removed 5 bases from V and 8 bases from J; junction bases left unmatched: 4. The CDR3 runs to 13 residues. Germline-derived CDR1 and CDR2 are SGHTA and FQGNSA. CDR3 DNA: TGTGCCAGCAGCGGGGGACAGGGACACACCATATATTTT. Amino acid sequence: CASSGGQGHTIYF.